These 21 T cell receptor beta chains came from one sample sequenced in a study of T cell changes during pregnancy in multiple sclerosis. Generated by immunoSEQ multiplex PCR, the TCRdb table keeps only in-frame clones and is missing some. Of approximately 23,000 clones listed, around 90% were seen once; the top ten hold 0.67%. The sequencing used CD4+ T cells from peripheral blood mononuclear cells, collected in the third trimester of pregnancy. These receptors were taken from a female donor in good health, enrolled as a control in a pregnancy study.

The chain couples TRBV7-9 to TRBJ2-1, with 11 bases identical to TRBD2. Germline loops: CDR1 SEHNR, CDR2 FQNEAQ (reference sequence). V gave up 5 bases and J gave up 3 bases; unmatched junction bases: 3. The CDR3 loop spans 15 amino acids. CDR3 in DNA: TGTGCCAGCAGCCTCGGGACTAGCGGCTACAATGAGCAGTTCTTC. Its translation is CASSLGTSGYNEQFF.

This rearrangement joins TRBV7-2 to TRBJ1-2; possibly TRBD1 for D (5 bases). The CDR3 has 15 residues. Germline lookup yields CDR1 SGHTA and CDR2 FQGNSA. V lost 6 bases, J lost 4 bases, and 18 bases lay in between. The CDR3 protein is CASRQGDISSYGYTF. The CDR3 DNA reads TGTGCCAGCAGACAAGGGGATATTAGTAGCTATGGCTACACCTTC.

This sequence joins TRBV4-2 and TRBJ1-2, with 7 bases aligning to TRBD1. The CDR3 runs to 14 residues. CDR1 and CDR2 (germline): LGHNA, YNFKEQ. J gave up 4 bases and V 4 bases, and 6 bases lay outside the gene matches. The CDR3 region has the DNA TGTGCCAGCAGCCCTCTACAGGGGAGCTATGGCTACACCTTC. This sequence encodes CASSPLQGSYGYTF.

Here the CDR3 DNA reads TGTGCCAGCAGGGAAAGCGGGGGGGTCCCCAATGAGCAGTTCTTC. Its translation is CASRESGGVPNEQFF. The rearrangement links TRBV5-6 to TRBJ2-1, with 10 bases identical to TRBD2. The CDR3 covers 15 residues. Germline CDR1 is SGHDT and CDR2 is YYEEEE. With V trimmed by 5 bases and J by 6 bases, 8 bases remained unmatched.

The rearrangement links TRBV4-3 to TRBJ2-5; TRBD1 matches at 11 bases. The CDR3 is made up of 16 amino acids. With 0 bases clipped from V and 5 bases from J, the junction kept 5 bases outside the gene matches. Germline V gives CDR1 LGHNA, CDR2 YSLEER. The CDR3 here is CASSQEPGQGGETQYF. The CDR3 nucleotides read TGCGCCAGCAGCCAAGAACCGGGACAGGGGGGTGAGACCCAGTACTTC.

V usage is TRBV9 and J usage is TRBJ1-3; TRBD1 might be the D (5 bases). The germline V gene has CDR1 SGDLS and CDR2 YYNGEE. The CDR3 is made up of 17 amino acids. The germline V and J ends were trimmed by 4 bases and 2 bases, with 19 bases remaining between them. CDR3 nucleotides: TGTGCCAGCAGCCCTCTTAGAATGGGGACTGCTGGAAACACCATATATTTT. Translation gives CASSPLRMGTAGNTIYF.

The V gene is TRBV15, the J gene TRBJ2-3; 8 bases align to TRBD2. The CDR3 is 15 amino acids. The V gene end was trimmed by 2 bases and the J gene end by 2 bases; junction bases not matched to a gene: 3. Germline CDR1 and CDR2: LNHNV and YYDKDF (reference sequence). The CDR3 nucleotides are TGTGCCACCAGCAGACCAGCGGGAGTCACAGATACGCAGTATTTT. Protein product: CATSRPAGVTDTQYF.

The genes are TRBV19 and TRBJ2-3; TRBD1 matches at 9 bases. The CDR3 is made up of 15 amino acids. From germline, CDR1 is LNHDA and CDR2 SQIVND (reference sequence). V was pared by 6 bases and J by 5 bases, with 9 bases of the junction left unmatched. The CDR3 bases are TGTGCCAGTAGCACTACAGGGGGCCCAAAAGATACGCAGTATTTT. This gives the protein CASSTTGGPKDTQYF.

This clone was recorded only once. This chain joins TRBV28 and TRBJ1-1; no clear D gene. Trimming shortened V by 9 bases and J by 0 bases, and 17 bases separated the two germline ends. Germline CDR1 and CDR2: MDHEN and SYDVKM. This CDR3 comprises 15 residues. The CDR3 region is CASSIEESMNTEAFF. Written as DNA, the CDR3 is TGTGCCAGTTCGATAGAGGAAAGTATGAACACTGAAGCTTTCTTT. Looking up the rest from reference TRBV28 and TRBJ1-1 gives the full variable domain: DVKVTQSSRYLVKRTGEKVFLECVQDMDHENMFWYRQDPGLGLRLIYFSYDVKMKEKGDIPEGYSVSREKKERFSLILESASTNQTSMYLCASSIEESMNTEAFFGQGTRLTVV.

The chain joins TRBV9 to TRBJ2-2, with TRBD2 matching over 14 bases. This CDR3 region has 17 residues. The V gene's germline CDR1 is SGDLS and CDR2 YYNGEE. The J segment lost 2 bases and the V segment lost 4 bases, leaving 4 bases of the junction unmatched. CDR3 in amino acids: CASSTGLAGANTGELFF. The CDR3 nucleotides are TGTGCCAGCAGCACGGGACTAGCGGGGGCAAACACCGGGGAGCTGTTTTTT.

V gene TRBV28 combines with J gene TRBJ2-1; TRBD2 agrees at 11 bases. The CDR3 sequence is 15 residues long. J lost 4 bases, V lost 4 bases, and 3 bases had no gene match. In germline, CDR1 is MDHEN, CDR2 SYDVKM. In DNA, the CDR3 is TGTGCCAGCAGTTCTATAGCGGGGGGGTACAATGAGCAGTTCTTC. As protein: CASSSIAGGYNEQFF.

The chain recombines TRBV27 with TRBJ2-1; 11 bases fit TRBD2. The V and J ends lost 7 bases and 4 bases, in that order; junction bases with no gene match: 15. The CDR3 is 18 residues long. The germline CDR1 and CDR2 sequences are MNHEY and SMNVEV (reference sequence). The CDR3 region is CASNQRASGRRSYNEQFF. CDR3 sequence (DNA): TGTGCCAGCAATCAACGGGCTAGCGGGAGGAGATCGTACAATGAGCAGTTCTTC.

The V and J genes are TRBV18 and TRBJ1-4, with a tentative D call TRBD1 (6 bases). The CDR3 has 14 amino acids. V was cut by 6 bases and J by 6 bases, with 14 bases left in between. Germline CDR1 reads KGHSH; CDR2 reads LQKENI. The CDR3 loop reads CASSLQGGDEKLFF. CDR3 bases: TGTGCCAGCTCGCTACAGGGTGGGGATGAAAAACTGTTTTTT.

V and J are TRBV28 and TRBJ2-1; 10 bases map to TRBD2. Germline loops: CDR1 MDHEN, CDR2 SYDVKM. The CDR3 is 16 residues long. Trimming cost V 0 bases and J 8 bases; bases outside gene matches: 7. DNA for the CDR3: TGTGCCAGCAGTTTATGGAGCGGGGGGGCCCGTCATGAGCAGTTCTTC. It yields the protein CASSLWSGGARHEQFF.

The genes are TRBV19 and TRBJ2-5; 8 nucleotides agree with TRBD2. The length of the CDR3 is 16 residues. V lost 5 bases and J lost 5; bases outside the gene matches: 13. CDR1 and CDR2 (germline): LNHDA, SQIVND (reference sequence). The DNA of the CDR3 is TGTGCCAGTAGTGTGATCCCGGGGGGGCCGGTTGAGACCCAGTACTTC. As protein: CASSVIPGGPVETQYF.

The rearrangement links TRBV29-1 to TRBJ1-2; TRBD1 is a possible D gene (5 bases). The CDR3 covers 10 residues. V lost 4 bases and J lost 7, with 7 bases in between. CDR1 and CDR2 (germline): SQVTM, ANQGSEA. CDR3 in DNA: TGCAGCGTTGGGGGGGGTGGCTACACCTTC. It codes for CSVGGGGYTF.

The chain is built from TRBV9 and TRBJ2-7; 13 nucleotides line up with TRBD2. From germline, CDR1 is SGDLS and CDR2 YYNGEE. The CDR3 is made up of 15 amino acids. The V segment lost 4 bases and the J segment 2 bases; nucleotides outside the gene matches: 3. DNA of the CDR3: TGTGCCAGCAGCCAGGGACTAGCGGGGACCTACGAGCAGTACTTC. Protein sequence: CASSQGLAGTYEQYF.

This clone has a single count. V and J are TRBV19 and TRBJ1-1, with 8 bases fitting TRBD1. Trimming cost V 1 base and J 4 bases; bases outside gene matches: 8. Germline CDR1 and CDR2: LNHDA and SQIVND (reference sequence). CDR3 length equals 16 residues. For the CDR3, the DNA is TGTGCCAGTAGTATAGCGGCGACAGGGGCGAGCACTGAAGCTTTCTTT. It encodes CASSIAATGASTEAFF. Supplemented by reference TRBV19 and TRBJ1-1, the full variable domain reads DGGITQSPKYLFRKEGQNVTLSCEQNLNHDAMYWYRQDPGQGLRLIYYSQIVNDFQKGDIAEGYSVSREKKESFPLTVTSAQKNPTAFYLCASSIAATGASTEAFFGQGTRLTVV.

The chain uses TRBV6-5 and TRBJ2-3; 8 bases fit TRBD1. The V gene's germline CDR1 is MNHEY and CDR2 SVGAGI. This CDR3 has 15 amino acids. V lost 6 bases to trimming and J lost 1 base; unmatched junction nucleotides: 6. The CDR3 loop reads CASRDAGQGTDTQYF. CDR3 DNA sequence: TGTGCCAGCAGAGACGCGGGACAGGGCACAGATACGCAGTATTTT.

The chain is built from TRBV11-2 and TRBJ1-4, with D perhaps TRBD1 (5 bases). Per germline, CDR1 SGHAT and CDR2 FQNNGV. Trimming took 5 bases from V and 8 from J, leaving 12 bases between them. This CDR3 contains 13 residues. CDR3: CASSPGGREKLFF. The CDR3 DNA is TGTGCCAGCAGCCCGGGGGGTCGAGAAAAACTGTTTTTT.

This clone was seen once. The V and J genes are TRBV9 and TRBJ2-1, with 10 bases that match TRBD2. The length of the CDR3 is 15 residues. V lost 0 bases and J lost 5; bases outside the gene matches: 2. Germline CDR1 SGDLS, CDR2 YYNGEE. The CDR3 nucleotides are TGTGCCAGCAGCGTAGAAGCGGGGGGGAACAATGAGCAGTTCTTC. This sequence encodes CASSVEAGGNNEQFF. The full variable domain, completed using reference TRBV9 and TRBJ2-1, is DSGVTQTPKHLITATGQRVTLRCSPRSGDLSVYWYQQSLDQGLQFLIQYYNGEERAKGNILERFSAQQFPDLHSELNLSSLELGDSALYFCASSVEAGGNNEQFFGPGTRLTVL.